The rows below give T cell receptor beta chains drawn from one sample of a study of cytomegalovirus exposure and HLA in healthy donors. Produced via immunoSEQ multiplex PCR; TCRdb's table is partial and in-frame only. The sample shows over 150,000 clones, approximately 81% of them seen only once. Sequences were obtained from PBMCs. The receptors shown here come from a boy aged 2-15 years in good health and CMV-seronegative. The CDR3 runs from the conserved cysteine through the conserved F or W. The order of the fields is clone size, J gene, D gene, V gene, CDR3 protein, CDR3 DNA. A D gene is named only where the DNA matches it firmly. The size field is filled for only some rows; it gives once, few, many or a size class.

-	TRBJ2-3	TRBD2	TRBV4-1	CASSQGPSGGGGDTQYF	TGCGCCAGCAGCCAAGGCCCTAGCGGGGGGGGAGGAGATACGCAGTATTTT
few	TRBJ2-1	TRBD2	TRBV28	CASAGTSGGEQFF	TGTGCCAGCGCCGGGACTAGCGGGGGTGAGCAGTTCTTC
-	TRBJ2-6	TRBD1	TRBV5-5	CASRADRGSGANVLTF	TGTGCCAGCAGGGCCGACAGGGGCTCTGGGGCCAACGTCCTGACTTTC
-	TRBJ1-5	TRBD1	TRBV6-6	CASSYEGDRVNQPQHF	TGTGCCAGCAGTTACGAGGGTGACAGGGTCAATCAGCCCCAGCATTTT
-	TRBJ1-3	-	TRBV15	CATSREIGGVGNTIYF	TGTGCCACCAGCAGAGAAATCGGGGGAGTTGGAAACACCATATATTTT
-	TRBJ1-2	TRBD1	TRBV7-9	CASSPGTDYGYTF	TGTGCCAGCAGCCCTGGGACAGACTATGGCTACACCTTC
-	TRBJ1-1	-	TRBV25-1	CASSKGGGTEAFF	TGTGCCAGCAGTAAGGGAGGGGGGACTGAAGCTTTCTTT
-	TRBJ2-7	TRBD2	TRBV6-5	CASRSSGSSYEQYF	TGTGCCAGCAGATCTAGCGGAAGCTCCTACGAGCAGTACTTC
-	TRBJ1-1	TRBD1	TRBV19	CASSRGQGGTEAFF	TGTGCCAGTAGTAGAGGACAGGGAGGAACTGAAGCTTTCTTT
-	TRBJ2-1	TRBD1	TRBV6-1	CAGGQGPYNEQFF	TGTGCCGGGGGACAGGGCCCCTACAATGAGCAGTTCTTC
-	TRBJ2-7	TRBD2	TRBV18	CASSPTSDASYEQYF	TGTGCCAGCTCACCGACTAGCGACGCGTCCTACGAGCAGTACTTC
-	TRBJ1-1	-	TRBV11-2	CASSLNQLGAESTDAFF	TGTGCCAGCAGCCTAAATCAATTGGGGGCCGAGTCCACTGACGCTTTCTTT
-	TRBJ2-7	TRBD1	TRBV19	CASSSRDRGHEQYF	TGTGCCAGTAGTAGCCGGGACAGGGGTCACGAGCAGTACTTC
-	TRBJ2-7	-	TRBV2	CASAQGPSREQYF	TGTGCCAGCGCCCAGGGGCCATCCCGCGAGCAGTACTTC
-	TRBJ1-5	-	TRBV28	CASSLQQAVNQPQHF	TGTGCCAGCAGTTTACAACAGGCCGTCAATCAGCCCCAGCATTTT
once	TRBJ1-2	TRBD1	TRBV19	CASTDRVLYGYTF	TGTGCCAGTACCGACAGGGTGCTCTATGGCTACACCTTC
-	TRBJ1-2	TRBD1	TRBV28	CASSLRNRGSVYGYTF	TGTGCCAGCAGTCTTCGAAACAGGGGGTCCGTCTATGGCTACACCTTC
-	TRBJ1-1	-	TRBV6-1	CASSANPLTGLAEAFF	TGTGCCAGCAGTGCCAACCCGCTAACAGGTCTGGCTGAAGCTTTCTTT
-	TRBJ2-3	TRBD1	TRBV6-1	CASTLGTGGTDTQYF	TGTGCCAGCACCTTGGGGACAGGGGGCACAGATACGCAGTATTTT
-	TRBJ2-2	TRBD1	TRBV5-6	CASSLGRDRGHGTGELFF	TGTGCCAGCAGCTTGGGGCGGGACAGGGGGCATGGCACCGGGGAGCTGTTTTTT
-	TRBJ1-6	TRBD1	TRBV28	CASSFGTGVNSPLHF	TGTGCCAGCAGTTTTGGGACAGGCGTTAATTCACCCCTCCACTTT
-	TRBJ1-1	-	TRBV30	CAWTGGAAGTEAFF	TGTGCCTGGACCGGCGGGGCGGCGGGCACTGAAGCTTTCTTT
few	TRBJ2-1	-	TRBV4-1	CASSQPLRGDPSDEQFF	TGCGCCAGCAGCCAGCCTCTTAGAGGCGACCCGTCGGATGAGCAGTTCTTC
-	TRBJ1-1	TRBD1	TRBV7-2	CASSLGTGTMNTEAFF	TGTGCCAGCAGCTTAGGGACAGGGACTATGAACACTGAAGCTTTCTTT
-	TRBJ1-1	-	TRBV6-5	CASSFRGGAFF	TGTGCCAGCAGTTTCAGGGGTGGGGCTTTCTTT
once	TRBJ2-7	TRBD1	TRBV6-1	CASSVTGGPLYEQYF	TGTGCCAGCAGTGTGACAGGGGGGCCTCTCTACGAGCAGTACTTC
-	TRBJ1-1	-	TRBV2	CASRDQGPNTEAFF	TGTGCCAGCAGGGACCAGGGTCCGAACACTGAAGCTTTCTTT
few	TRBJ1-6	-	TRBV30	CAWSVVANSSPLHF	TGTGCCTGGAGTGTAGTCGCAAACAGTTCACCCCTCCACTTT
few	TRBJ2-3	TRBD1	TRBV5-6	CASSRKGGSSTDTQYF	TGTGCCAGCAGCCGCAAAGGGGGCTCGAGCACAGATACGCAGTATTTT
-	TRBJ2-3	TRBD2	TRBV7-2	CASSSLAGGPTDTQYF	TGTGCCAGCAGCTCTCTAGCGGGGGGGCCGACAGATACGCAGTATTTT
-	TRBJ2-1	TRBD1	TRBV9	CASSPGTGWNEQFF	TGTGCCAGCAGCCCTGGGACAGGGTGGAATGAGCAGTTCTTC
-	TRBJ1-5	TRBD1	TRBV5-5	CASSLGTEFQPQHF	TGTGCCAGCAGTCTAGGGACAGAGTTTCAGCCCCAGCATTTT
-	TRBJ2-3	-	TRBV27	CASRRAGVRTDTQYF	TGTGCCAGCAGGCGTGCAGGGGTCCGCACAGATACGCAGTATTTT
-	TRBJ1-1	TRBD1	TRBV6-5	CASSINRGFETEAFF	TGTGCCAGCAGTATAAACAGGGGGTTCGAAACTGAAGCTTTCTTT
-	TRBJ2-1	TRBD2	TRBV2	CASSNLNAGANEQFF	TGTGCCAGCAGCAACCTTAATGCGGGAGCCAATGAGCAGTTCTTC
-	TRBJ2-7	TRBD1	TRBV4-1	CASSQDQGEHEQYF	TGCGCCAGCAGCCAAGACCAGGGGGAACACGAGCAGTACTTC
-	TRBJ1-6	TRBD1	TRBV7-9	CASSPGDRVFGNSPLHF	TGTGCCAGCAGCCCTGGGGACAGGGTGTTCGGTAATTCACCCCTCCACTTT
-	TRBJ2-1	-	TRBV27	CASSRESPYNEQFF	TGTGCCAGCAGTCGCGAGAGCCCATACAATGAGCAGTTCTTC
-	TRBJ2-3	TRBD2	TRBV2	CASGLAGEDTQYF	TGTGCCAGCGGACTAGCGGGAGAAGATACGCAGTATTTT
-	TRBJ2-1	-	TRBV10-3	CAIRKTGGRYNEQFF	TGTGCCATCAGGAAGACAGGTGGCAGGTACAATGAGCAGTTCTTC
-	TRBJ2-1	TRBD1	TRBV28	CASSSRGQGANNEQFF	TGTGCCAGCAGTTCAAGGGGACAGGGGGCGAACAATGAGCAGTTCTTC
-	TRBJ1-1	-	TRBV25-1	CASTKQGWNTEAFF	TGTGCCAGCACTAAACAGGGATGGAACACTGAAGCTTTCTTT
-	TRBJ1-4	TRBD1	TRBV5-1	CASSSGQGVKRVDEKLFF	TGCGCCAGCAGCTCCGGACAGGGCGTGAAACGGGTTGATGAAAAACTGTTTTTT
-	TRBJ2-5	TRBD1	TRBV5-1	CASSPRDRGGETQYF	TGCGCCAGCAGCCCCCGGGACAGGGGAGGGGAGACCCAGTACTTC
-	TRBJ1-5	TRBD1	TRBV19	CASSKQGGQPQHF	TGTGCCAGTAGTAAACAGGGGGGACAGCCCCAGCATTTT
-	TRBJ2-2	-	TRBV11-1	CASSFARVTGELFF	TGTGCCAGCAGCTTCGCCAGGGTCACCGGGGAGCTGTTTTTT
-	TRBJ2-1	TRBD2	TRBV7-8	CASSESGGSYNEQFF	TGTGCCAGCAGCGAGAGCGGGGGCTCCTACAATGAGCAGTTCTTC
once	TRBJ1-1	TRBD1	TRBV7-9	CASSFGQGEAEAFF	TGTGCCAGCAGCTTCGGACAGGGTGAGGCTGAAGCTTTCTTT
-	TRBJ1-3	-	TRBV28	CASSPREGGANRNTIYF	TGTGCCAGCAGCCCGAGAGAGGGGGGGGCGAATCGAAACACCATATATTTT
-	TRBJ2-3	TRBD1	TRBV7-3	CASSLGPGQGAPDTQYF	TGTGCCAGCAGCTTAGGGCCGGGACAGGGGGCCCCAGATACGCAGTATTTT
-	TRBJ1-2	-	TRBV11-2	CASSLDRDPSFLYGYTF	TGTGCCAGCAGCTTAGACAGGGATCCATCGTTTCTCTATGGCTACACCTTC
-	TRBJ2-1	-	TRBV28	CASSFHQLVGSEQFF	TGTGCCAGCAGTTTTCATCAACTAGTAGGTTCAGAGCAGTTCTTC
-	TRBJ1-4	-	TRBV9	CASSAFPTGSNEKLFF	TGTGCCAGCAGCGCATTCCCGACAGGATCTAATGAAAAACTGTTTTTT
-	TRBJ2-3	-	TRBV19	CASSIVALTDTQYF	TGTGCCAGTAGTATAGTAGCTCTCACAGATACGCAGTATTTT
-	TRBJ2-3	TRBD2	TRBV5-1	CASSLSGTSGTKVYF	TGCGCCAGCAGCTTATCCGGGACTAGCGGGACGAAGGTGTATTTT
-	TRBJ1-2	-	TRBV4-1	CASSRFDTVYGYTF	TGCGCCAGCAGCCGCTTTGACACGGTATATGGCTACACCTTC
-	TRBJ2-2	-	TRBV5-1	CASSHRQIPGELFF	TGCGCCAGCAGCCACCGACAGATACCCGGGGAGCTGTTTTTT
few	TRBJ1-1	TRBD1	TRBV27	CASSLSYPGGWAEAFF	TGTGCCAGCAGTTTATCGTACCCAGGGGGCTGGGCTGAAGCTTTCTTT
-	TRBJ2-7	-	TRBV9	CASSVYQSRGIRSYEQYF	TGTGCCAGCAGCGTTTACCAGTCGCGCGGTATTAGGTCCTACGAGCAGTACTTC
-	TRBJ1-6	TRBD1	TRBV19	CASSIQRTGTSPLHF	TGTGCCAGTAGTATTCAACGGACAGGGACGTCACCCCTCCACTTT